This T cell receptor (beta chain) is from a study of neurological immune-mediated disorders (dated by TCRdb to 2018 to 2020). Regarding the research as a whole: Using UMI-based sequencing, the study compared peripheral blood TCR-beta repertoires from patients with HTLV-I-associated myelopathy (HAM/TSP), patients with multiple sclerosis, and healthy controls. The approximately 100 TCR-beta libraries included longitudinal samples, technical triplicates and paired sorted CD4+ and CD8+ T-cell subsets alongside PBMC samples. The cohort included approximately 68 subjects: roughly 15 with HAM/TSP, about 34 with multiple sclerosis, and approximately 20 healthy controls. What the study reported, not specific to this receptor: Across subjects, expanded clones never shared an identical CDR3 amino acid sequence, which suggests that the TCR-beta repertoires in every group were private. The highest TCR clonal expansion was observed in HAM/TSP patients, whereas the lowest was observed in MS patients, even when compared with healthy controls.

To synthesize cDNA, template-switch 5'RACE was performed with a primer carrying a 10-nucleotide random unique molecular identifier so that each TCR transcript was tagged. Each sequencing run produced over 200 million TCR-beta sequences covering 15-18 subjects. Total RNA was extracted with the RNeasy kit. The KAPA Real-time Library Amplification kit was used to amplify TCR-beta VDJ regions with primers targeting the TCR constant region and the 5'RACE anchor. A first PCR added sample indexes and Illumina adaptors, after which a second PCR increased the library yield. The roughly 650 bp TCR product was size-selected on a 2% E-gel SizeSelection system after Ampure bead purification. Before pooling, libraries had their quality checked on a Bioanalyzer, their concentration measured with Qubit, and their quantity determined with the Kapa Library Quantification kit. Paired-end 2 x 150 bp sequencing of the libraries was performed on an Illumina HiSeq 2500. To increase sequence diversity, about 24-32% phiX was spiked into each library pool. As for the original processing: The UMI-based MiGEC pipeline processed quality-filtered reads and removed over 75% of raw TCR sequences during error correction. IMGT germline references were used for alignment of VDJ genes, and clonotypes were defined by a unique CDR3 amino acid sequence together with V-J genes. Clonal expansion, Shannon diversity and CDR3 relatedness (CalcPairwiseDistances, ClusterSamples) were evaluated with VDJtools, and phylogenetic trees were built with CLCbio workbench. Clones with at least 8 unique UMIs were defined as expanded, with this threshold being based on coefficient-of-variation modelling across technical triplicates. The public reads were run again by TCRdb, first through fastp at Q25 and then through MiXCR, and only productive beta chains were kept. Every entry covers one CDR3 protein and lists the most common genes and DNA from its rows. The V and J calls were determined by TCRdb, not by the authors. This sample holds more than 70,000 distinct CDR3 sequences; approximately 17% were observed only once. The top ten constitute less than 20% of the sample.

The healthy controls were volunteers from a blood bank in Maryland, USA. For the unsorted PBMC libraries, 2 million PBMCs were stored in RNAlater at -80 degrees C until RNA extraction and were used to generate the libraries. Peripheral blood was subjected to Ficoll-Hypaque density gradient centrifugation to isolate PBMCs, which were then cryopreserved in liquid nitrogen. This clonotype occurred many times. Its antigen is still unknown. Base qualities are not at hand, and no much larger clone is one base apart. CDR1 and CDR2 are read off the germline V gene (reference sequence) as DFQATT and SNEGSKA. The junction carries 17 bases between V and J, which are trimmed by 3 bases and 3 bases respectively. The CDR3 runs 15 amino acids, cysteine and phenylalanine included. Solely the CDR3 DNA is kept, with 45 bases framed from the first base.

Specimen: PBMCs. The receptor comes from a woman in her forties in good health. This sequence uses TRBV20-1 and TRBJ1-2; the D gene is perhaps TRBD1, from 6 matching bases. The CDR3 loop reads CSASSGRGFDYGYTF. The bases are TGCAGTGCTAGTTCCGGCAGGGGATTTGACTATGGCTACACCTTC.